The rows below give T cell receptor beta chains drawn from one sample of a study of blood T cell dynamics during melanoma immunotherapy. Assay: immunoSEQ multiplex PCR; the TCRdb copy retains only in-frame clones and omits some. The sample has about 12,000 clones, around nine tenths seen once. The specimen was blood, collected from a patient treated with checkpoint blockade. Source of these receptors: a human donor with melanoma. CDR3s include the opening cysteine and the closing phenylalanine or tryptophan. A D gene is named only where the DNA matches it firmly. Clone size is not always given. Where it is, it says once, few, many or a class for expanded clones.

abundance,v_gene,d_gene,j_gene,CDR3aa,CDR3nt
NA,TRBV10-1,NA,TRBJ1-6,CASSESRNSPLHF,TGCGCCAGCAGTGAGTCGAGGAATTCACCCCTCCACTTT
NA,TRBV5-1,TRBD1,TRBJ1-6,CASSGDRGGGNSPLHF,TGCGCCAGCAGCGGGGACAGGGGAGGGGGCAATTCACCCCTCCACTTT
few,TRBV5-1,NA,TRBJ2-7,CASSLDGGFEEQYF,TGCGCCAGCAGCTTGGATGGCGGGTTCGAGGAGCAGTACTTC
NA,TRBV25-1,NA,TRBJ1-1,CASRGWTVNTEAFF,TGTGCCAGCAGGGGGTGGACGGTGAACACTGAAGCTTTCTTT
few,TRBV9,TRBD2,TRBJ2-1,CASSSREGSGNNEQFF,TGTGCCAGCAGCTCACGGGAAGGTAGCGGGAACAATGAGCAGTTCTTC
NA,TRBV5-6,NA,TRBJ2-7,CASSFGLGVSEQYF,TGTGCCAGCAGCTTTGGGTTGGGGGTGAGCGAGCAGTACTTC
NA,TRBV6-5,NA,TRBJ1-2,CASRGLTNYGYTF,TGTGCCAGCAGGGGCCTTACGAACTATGGCTACACCTTC
NA,TRBV9,NA,TRBJ1-3,CASSVAGIGGNTIYF,TGTGCCAGCAGCGTAGCAGGGATTGGAGGAAACACCATATATTTT
NA,TRBV28,NA,TRBJ1-5,CASSPMPGGVGNQPQHF,TGTGCCAGCAGCCCCATGCCTGGTGGAGTCGGCAATCAGCCCCAGCATTTT
NA,TRBV10-2,TRBD2,TRBJ2-3,CASSAGTRRVGRDTQYF,TGCGCCAGCAGTGCCGGGACTAGGCGGGTTGGGAGAGATACGCAGTATTTT
few,TRBV27,NA,TRBJ2-7,CASSLWGIDEQYF,TGTGCCAGCAGTTTGTGGGGGATTGACGAGCAGTACTTC
NA,TRBV4-2,NA,TRBJ1-2,CASSSGQKWDGYTF,TGTGCCAGCTCATCGGGACAAAAGTGGGATGGCTACACCTTC
NA,TRBV5-1,NA,TRBJ2-7,CASSPQEGQWEEQYF,TGCGCCAGCAGCCCCCAGGAGGGACAGTGGGAGGAGCAGTACTTC
NA,TRBV6-1,NA,TRBJ2-7,CASSGLAAFSSYEQYF,TGTGCCAGCAGTGGGTTAGCGGCTTTTAGCTCCTACGAGCAGTACTTC
once,TRBV27,NA,TRBJ1-3,CASSLTPARDGSGNTIYF,TGTGCCAGCAGTTTAACCCCTGCCAGGGATGGCTCTGGAAACACCATATATTTT
NA,TRBV9,TRBD2,TRBJ2-7,CASSSPLAGGSYEQYF,TGTGCCAGCAGCTCACCTCTAGCGGGAGGCTCCTACGAGCAGTACTTC
NA,TRBV7-3,TRBD1,TRBJ1-1,CASSGQGSTEAFF,TGTGCCAGCAGTGGACAGGGGAGCACTGAAGCTTTCTTT
NA,TRBV2,TRBD1,TRBJ1-2,CASTLDRGRAGYTF,TGTGCCAGCACCCTCGACAGGGGAAGAGCTGGCTACACCTTC
NA,TRBV5-1,TRBD2,TRBJ2-1,CASSSSGSYNEQFF,TGCGCCAGCAGCTCTAGCGGAAGCTACAATGAGCAGTTCTTC
NA,TRBV23-1,NA,TRBJ1-1,CASSQSPSFRMAFF,TGCGCCAGCAGTCAATCGCCCTCCTTTAGAATGGCTTTCTTT
NA,TRBV19,NA,TRBJ2-5,CASSEQLAYQETQYF,TGTGCCAGTAGTGAGCAACTAGCCTACCAAGAGACCCAGTACTTC
NA,TRBV4-1,TRBD2,TRBJ2-1,CASSRASGGAENEQFF,TGCGCCAGCAGCCGTGCTAGCGGGGGGGCAGAGAATGAGCAGTTCTTC
NA,TRBV5-1,NA,TRBJ2-2,CASSLAVTGELFF,TGCGCCAGCAGCTTGGCAGTTACCGGGGAGCTGTTTTTT
NA,TRBV27,NA,TRBJ2-7,CASRGWFSGESGFEQYF,TGTGCCAGCAGGGGGTGGTTTTCGGGGGAATCAGGATTCGAGCAGTACTTC
once,TRBV5-1,NA,TRBJ2-1,CASSSIGAGNNEQFF,TGCGCCAGCAGCTCGATAGGGGCAGGAAACAATGAGCAGTTCTTC
NA,TRBV30,NA,TRBJ2-7,CAWSAGLPGEQYF,TGTGCCTGGAGTGCGGGACTCCCGGGGGAGCAGTACTTC
few,TRBV20-1,NA,TRBJ1-1,CSAPLRAEAFF,TGCAGTGCCCCCCTGAGAGCTGAAGCTTTCTTT
NA,TRBV19,NA,TRBJ2-7,CATRQRVPESSYEQYF,TGTGCCACCAGGCAGAGGGTTCCGGAGAGCTCCTACGAGCAGTACTTC
once,TRBV5-1,TRBD1,TRBJ2-1,CASSLVGQGLYNEQFF,TGCGCCAGCAGCTTGGTCGGACAGGGTCTCTACAATGAGCAGTTCTTC
once,TRBV27,NA,TRBJ2-5,CASKGNQETQYF,TGTGCCAGCAAAGGAAACCAAGAGACCCAGTACTTC
NA,TRBV6-5,NA,TRBJ2-5,CASSPRLGGETQYF,TGTGCCAGCAGTCCCCGACTAGGCGGCGAGACCCAGTACTTC
NA,TRBV7-9,NA,TRBJ2-1,CASSPPGGVGANEQFF,TGTGCCAGCAGCCCACCCGGGGGCGTGGGGGCCAATGAGCAGTTCTTC
NA,TRBV30,NA,TRBJ2-1,CAWSVHGGGEQFF,TGTGCCTGGAGTGTACATGGGGGAGGCGAGCAGTTCTTC
once,TRBV5-1,NA,TRBJ2-6,CASRDWPPVQGSGANVLTF,TGCGCCAGCAGGGATTGGCCGCCAGTACAGGGCTCTGGGGCCAACGTCCTGACTTTC
NA,TRBV7-9,TRBD2,TRBJ2-1,CASSGRTSGTYNEQFF,TGTGCCAGCAGCGGGAGGACTAGCGGCACCTACAATGAGCAGTTCTTC
NA,TRBV19,TRBD1,TRBJ1-1,CASSPPGTGQLSTEAFF,TGTGCCAGTAGTCCCCCAGGGACAGGGCAGTTGAGCACTGAAGCTTTCTTT
NA,TRBV7-8,TRBD1,TRBJ2-6,CAVPGQVFSGANVLTF,TGTGCCGTACCGGGACAGGTATTCTCTGGGGCCAACGTCCTGACTTTC
NA,TRBV9,NA,TRBJ2-6,CASSVGQRYSGANVLTF,TGTGCCAGCAGCGTTGGACAGCGCTACTCTGGGGCCAACGTCCTGACTTTC
NA,TRBV6-1,TRBD2,TRBJ2-3,CASTRAGLTDTQYF,TGTGCCAGCACGAGAGCGGGACTCACAGATACGCAGTATTTT
NA,TRBV5-1,TRBD2,TRBJ2-2,CASSTTLAGDTGELFF,TGCGCCAGCAGCACAACACTAGCGGGGGACACCGGGGAGCTGTTTTTT
NA,TRBV7-9,TRBD1,TRBJ1-6,CASSPGQANSPLHF,TGTGCCAGCAGCCCGGGACAGGCGAATTCACCCCTCCACTTT
NA,TRBV6-1,NA,TRBJ2-7,CASSIGGSYEQYF,TGTGCCAGCAGCATAGGGGGTTCCTACGAGCAGTACTTC
NA,TRBV5-6,NA,TRBJ2-5,CASSLAGNQETQYF,TGTGCCAGCAGCTTGGCCGGCAACCAAGAGACCCAGTACTTC
NA,TRBV6-6,TRBD2,TRBJ2-7,CASAQRAGGFEQYF,TGTGCCAGCGCACAGCGAGCGGGAGGCTTCGAGCAGTACTTC
NA,TRBV2,NA,TRBJ2-6,CASSGGTYRYNRANVLTF,TGTGCCAGCAGTGGTGGGACTTACCGATACAATCGGGCCAACGTCCTGACTTTC
NA,TRBV9,NA,TRBJ1-2,CASSRGGVDYGYTF,TGTGCCAGCAGCCGCGGGGGTGTTGACTATGGCTACACCTTC
NA,TRBV18,TRBD1,TRBJ2-7,CASSLGQANSYEQYF,TGTGCCAGCTCCCTCGGACAGGCGAACTCCTACGAGCAGTACTTC
NA,TRBV15,TRBD1,TRBJ1-6,CATSRSGQGYSPLHF,TGTGCCACCAGCAGATCCGGACAGGGTTATTCACCCCTCCACTTT
NA,TRBV15,NA,TRBJ2-7,CATSREKPGGPYEQYF,TGTGCCACCAGCAGAGAGAAGCCCGGGGGTCCCTACGAGCAGTACTTC